This TCR beta chain was identified in a study of blood T cell repertoires in COVID-19. Across the whole study: PBMCs, B-cell-depleted T cells, or T cells provided the cDNA or gDNA that made up the material.

This CDR3 spans 14 amino acids. J was trimmed by 6 bases and V by 5 bases; bases with no gene match: 7. CDR1 is SGHTA, CDR2 FQGNSA, per germline. Libraries were prepared by immunoSEQ multiplex PCR; TCRdb keeps only in-frame clonotypes and omits some of them. The profile shows 350,000 to 500,000 clones, about 88% of them singletons. This chain joins TRBV7-2 and TRBJ1-5; 7 bases are a match to TRBD1. The TCR was taken from a woman younger than 30 who had been exposed to COVID-19. The material sequenced was PBMCs or T cells enriched from blood (not recorded which). The CDR3 coding sequence is TGTGCCAGCAGCCCGGGGGCAGGGGGTCAGCCCCAGCATTTT. This sequence encodes CASSPGAGGQPQHF.